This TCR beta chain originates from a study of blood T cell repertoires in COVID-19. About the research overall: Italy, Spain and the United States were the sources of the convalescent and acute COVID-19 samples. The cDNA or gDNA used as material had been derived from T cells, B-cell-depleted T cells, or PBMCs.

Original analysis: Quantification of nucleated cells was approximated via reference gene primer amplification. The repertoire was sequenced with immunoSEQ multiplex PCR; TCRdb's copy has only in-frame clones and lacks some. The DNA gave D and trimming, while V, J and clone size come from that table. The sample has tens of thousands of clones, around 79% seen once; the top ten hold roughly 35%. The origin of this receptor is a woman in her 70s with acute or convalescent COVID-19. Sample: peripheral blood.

CDR3 DNA: TGTGCCAGCAGCCAAGAACAAGTGGGCAGGGGGAGGATTGTCTCTGGAAACACCATATATTTT. The encoded protein is CASSQEQVGRGRIVSGNTIYF. The V and J genes are TRBV4-2 and TRBJ1-3, with TRBD1 identical over 7 bases. V was pared by 0 bases and J by 0 bases, with 17 bases of the junction left unmatched. The germline V gene encodes CDR1 LGHNA and CDR2 YNFKEQ. This CDR3 region has 21 residues.